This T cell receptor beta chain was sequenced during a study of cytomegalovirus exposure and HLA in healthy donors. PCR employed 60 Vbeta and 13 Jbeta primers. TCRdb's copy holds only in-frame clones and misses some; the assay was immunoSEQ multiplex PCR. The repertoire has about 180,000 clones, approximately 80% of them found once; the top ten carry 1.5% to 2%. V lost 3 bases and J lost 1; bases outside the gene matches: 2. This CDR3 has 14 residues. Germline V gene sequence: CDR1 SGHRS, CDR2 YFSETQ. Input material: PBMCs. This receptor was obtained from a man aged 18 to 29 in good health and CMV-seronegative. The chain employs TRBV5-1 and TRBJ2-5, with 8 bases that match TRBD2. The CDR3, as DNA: TGCGCCAGCAGCTCCGGGGGGGCCCAAGAGACCCAGTACTTC. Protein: CASSSGGAQETQYF.